This TCR beta chain was captured in a study of human T cells and chemical hapten exposure. For the study at large: A 2 cm by 2 cm inner upper arm patch received 2% DPC for sensitization.

Indicated time point: pre-sensitization, week 0. Treatment indicated: therapeutic diphenylcyclopropenone sensitization with weekly scalp DPC. The total RNA was obtained from whole blood that was not fractionated. Overall study findings and caveats: Each of the donors had alopecia, so their immune responses may not resemble those of healthy people.

This clonotype occurred a few times. Its cognate antigen is unknown. Individual cDNA molecules (in the library) carried attached unique molecular identifiers. TCRdb used MiXCR to reprocess the RACE reads, holding one entry per CDR3 protein. The sample comprises 250,000 or so distinct CDR3 sequences, approximately 8.6% of which are singletons, and 2% to 3% rests with the top ten. V dropped 2 bases and J dropped 4; count of bases not matched to a gene: 13. The CDR3 covers 19 residues. Germline V lookup: CDR1 LGHDT, CDR2 YNNKEL (reference sequence). The V call is TRBV3-1, the J call TRBJ2-2; TRBD2 matches at 10 bases. Material: whole blood, obtained in connection with sensitization to the hapten diphenylcyclopropenone (DPC). The sequence came from a woman in her thirties or forties with alopecia areata. Some clones in this sample may be carry-over from other donors' samples. DNA for the CDR3: TGTGCCAGCAGCCAATTTCCTAGCGGGAGTACGTTCATCACCGGGGAGCTGTTTTTT. The encoded protein is CASSQFPSGSTFITGELFF.